These 7 T cell receptor beta chains were sequenced from one sample in a study of vaccination effects on CD4 cells after COVID-19. The repertoire was sequenced with immunoSEQ multiplex PCR; TCRdb's copy has only in-frame clones and lacks some. The table includes under 40,000 clones, approximately 77% detected once. No antigen is known for these receptors. On roughly day 10 of culture, CD4+ T cells were separated out. The person had PCR-confirmed SARS-CoV-2 infection between March and December 2020. Participants got two doses of BNT162b2 or mRNA-1273 vaccine. The sample here was CD4+ T cells from PBMCs cultured without peptide, taken after COVID-19 vaccination. These receptors came from a human donor who had a prior SARS-CoV-2 infection.

This chain connects TRBV6-5 to TRBJ2-3; TRBD1 matches at 7 bases. Trimming took 8 bases from V and 2 from J; bases not matched to a gene: 4. CDR3 length: 13 amino acids. Germline assignment: CDR1 MNHEY and CDR2 SVGAGI. CDR3 bases: TGTGCCAGCCGGGACAGAAACACAGATACGCAGTATTTT. This sequence encodes CASRDRNTDTQYF.

The chain couples TRBV27 to TRBJ2-3; TRBD1 agrees at 10 bases. The CDR3 has 16 amino acids. V was pared by 6 bases and J by 3 bases, with 9 bases of the junction left unmatched. Germline V gene lookup returns CDR1 MNHEY and CDR2 SMNVEV (reference sequence). The CDR3 DNA follows: TGTGCCAGCAGCAAAGGACAGGGGGTATGGACAGATACGCAGTATTTT. The encoded protein is CASSKGQGVWTDTQYF.

This chain uses TRBV7-9 with TRBJ2-5; TRBD2 matches 10 bases. The V segment lost 5 bases and the J segment 5 bases; nucleotides outside the gene matches: 11. The CDR3 spans 16 residues. Germline loops: CDR1 SEHNR, CDR2 FQNEAQ (reference sequence). The CDR3: CASSLTGTSVWETQYF. CDR3 nucleotide sequence: TGTGCCAGCAGCCTAACCGGGACTAGCGTTTGGGAGACCCAGTACTTC.

The V call is TRBV14, the J call TRBJ2-1; perhaps TRBD1 as D (6 bases). Deletions cut 3 bases from V and 0 bases from J, with 12 bases between. Germline V gene lookup returns CDR1 SGHDN and CDR2 FVKESK. CDR3 length equals 16 residues. The CDR3, as DNA: TGTGCCAGCAGCCACAGAGCAGGGGTCTCCTACAATGAGCAGTTCTTC. Its protein product is CASSHRAGVSYNEQFF. The whole variable domain, filled in from reference TRBV14 and TRBJ2-1, reads EAGVTQFPSHSVIEKGQTVTLRCDPISGHDNLYWYRRVMGKEIKFLLHFVKESKQDESGMPNNRFLAERTGGTYSTLKVQPAELEDSGVYFCASSHRAGVSYNEQFFGPGTRLTVL.

The chain recombines TRBV6-5 with TRBJ2-3, with TRBD2 matching over 8 bases. The junction had 2 bases not matched to a gene; V was cut back by 6 bases and J by 3 bases. CDR3 length: 13 residues. From germline, CDR1 is MNHEY and CDR2 SVGAGI. CDR3 coding DNA: TGTGCCAGCAGACGCGGGGGGACAGATACGCAGTATTTT. Its protein product is CASRRGGTDTQYF.

The chain combines TRBV27 with TRBJ2-1; the D gene is possibly TRBD2 (6 bases). The ends were cut back, 6 bases at V and 3 bases at J, with 12 bases in the middle. Germline V gives CDR1 MNHEY, CDR2 SMNVEV (reference sequence). The CDR3 is made up of 14 amino acids. In nucleotides, the CDR3 is TGTGCCAGCAGGGGGCTAGCGAACTACAATGAGCAGTTCTTC. This gives the protein CASRGLANYNEQFF.

The V and J genes are TRBV6-5 and TRBJ1-2; no clear D gene. Germline-derived CDR1 and CDR2 are MNHEY and SVGAGI. The ends were cut back, 7 bases at V and 4 bases at J, with 16 bases in the middle. The CDR3 is 14 amino acids. The CDR3 protein is CASTPRGLFYGYTF. CDR3 bases: TGTGCCAGCACCCCGCGTGGGTTGTTCTATGGCTACACCTTC.